This T cell receptor beta chain comes out of a study of blood T cell repertoires in COVID-19 (dated by TCRdb to the early 2020s). Some background on the complete study: Samples covering the acute and convalescent phases of COVID-19 were provided by collaborators in the United States, Italy and Spain. The repertoires were made available in a free public database intended to serve as a resource for research on the immune response to SARS-CoV-2. The samples were drawn from two sources: the first 160 participants of the ongoing ImmuneRACE study, and 1,254 subjects contributed by 6 global collaborators. HLA class I and class II types, where available, came from metadata supplied by the sample provider rather than from assay-based typing. A de-identified subject ID, COVID-19 status, age in years and sex were almost always included in the sample metadata. The prospective study material was composed of cDNA or gDNA derived from T cells, B-cell-depleted T cells, or PBMCs. The dataset comprised deeply sampled blood TCRbeta repertoires from subjects exposed to, actively infected with, or recovered from COVID-19.

Note on this clone: What this receptor recognizes is not known. One base away there is no much larger clone; base qualities are not given.

Summary of the overall study and its limitations: The amount of clinical and demographic metadata varied by source and participant and was provided uncurated.

In the prospective study, participants were about 18 to 95 years old, resided in fewer than 25 geographic areas of the United States, and were enrolled through a virtual design. In the prospective study, participants were assigned to cohorts based on the clinical history participants reported in a screening survey and a study questionnaire. Recovered participants in ImmuneRACE Cohort 3 were defined by two consecutive negative NP/OP PCR tests, clearance by a healthcare professional, or resolution of symptoms. Each participant in the prospective study had whole blood, serum and a nasopharyngeal or oropharyngeal swab collected by mobile phlebotomists. Prospective study participants could optionally give additional blood draws and questionnaires over an approximately two-month period. Before DNA extraction, blood samples from the prospective study were shipped at room temperature or frozen. The germline V gene (reference sequence) yields LNHDA for CDR1 and SQIVND for CDR2. Reading from cysteine to phenylalanine, the CDR3 counts 16 amino acids. The entry retains the CDR3 DNA only, 48 bases that are in frame from base 1. V loses 7 bases, J loses 0 bases, and the germline ends lie 16 bases apart.

TCRbeta CDR3 regions were amplified from genomic DNA by means of the immunoSEQ Assay, a bias-controlled multiplex PCR. On the authors' methods: Nucleated cell counts per sample were estimated from amplification of reference gene primers within the assay. To quantify the absolute abundance of each unique TCRbeta CDR3 rearrangement, sequence reads were collapsed and filtered. For each sample, productive Simpson clonality was calculated as the square root of Simpson's diversity index across productive rearrangements. The table comes from immuneACCESS by way of TCRdb, which keeps in-frame sequences with V and J called. Part of the clones is missing from these tables; in studies checked, under half for an unresolved V gene and the rest for unknown reasons. V and J calls and clone size are copied from that table; D and trimming were computed from the DNA. Here the sample has roughly 180,000 clones; less than 90% occur a single time. The ten top clones hold approximately 4.7% of the sample.

The TCR was taken from a woman between 45 and 60 years old who had recovered from COVID-19. The chain was built from TRBV19 and TRBJ1-3; perhaps TRBD1 is the D gene, with 5 bases matching. The sample comprised PBMCs or T cells enriched from blood (not recorded which). The CDR3 here reads CASTLIGDFSGNTIYF. DNA sequence: TGTGCCAGTACTTTGATTGGGGACTTCTCTGGAAACACCATATATTTT. The CDR3, completed at both ends by the reference TRBV19 and TRBJ1-3 genes, gives the full variable domain DGGITQSPKYLFRKEGQNVTLSCEQNLNHDAMYWYRQDPGQGLRLIYYSQIVNDFQKGDIAEGYSVSREKKESFPLTVTSAQKNPTAFYLCASTLIGDFSGNTIYFGEGSWLTVV.